The 9 T cell receptor beta chains given below trace back to one sample, sequenced in a study of blood T cell repertoires in COVID-19. The method was immunoSEQ multiplex PCR; TCRdb's version includes in-frame clones alone and lacks a portion of them. The sample includes roughly 330,000 clones, approximately 88% of them seen just once. Sequencing was carried out using peripheral blood. The receptor source for this set is a man younger than 30 who had recovered from COVID-19.

This clone was found once. This sequence joins TRBV5-1 and TRBJ1-4, with a possible D match to TRBD1 (6 bases). V was trimmed by 3 bases and J by 4 bases, leaving 13 bases between them. The V gene's germline CDR1 is SGHRS and CDR2 YFSETQ. CDR3 size: 15 residues. CDR3 coding DNA: TGCGCCAGCAGCTCGTCAGGGGTGGGTAATGAAAAACTGTTTTTT. It translates to CASSSSGVGNEKLFF.

Many counts were recorded for this clone. V is TRBV6-5 and J is TRBJ1-3; D is ambiguous. Germline CDR1 and CDR2: MNHEY and SVGAGI. CDR3 size: 14 residues. V lost 3 bases, J lost 3 bases, and 9 bases lay in between. CDR3 sequence reads: CASSYGQDGNTIYF. CDR3 DNA: TGTGCCAGCAGTTATGGGCAGGATGGAAACACCATATATTTT.

The rearrangement joins TRBV9 to TRBJ1-4, with TRBD1 matching 8 bases. V lost 4 bases to trimming and J lost 3 bases; unmatched junction nucleotides: 8. The CDR3 contains 16 residues. Germline-derived CDR1 and CDR2 are SGDLS and YYNGEE. In DNA, the CDR3 is TGTGCCAGCAGCACTCCTGGACAGGGTTCTAATGAAAAACTGTTTTTT. Translation: CASSTPGQGSNEKLFF.

The chain couples TRBV13 to TRBJ1-5, with D possibly matching TRBD1 (6 bases). V was shortened by 3 bases and J by 0 bases, with 12 bases between the two germline ends. This CDR3 spans 16 amino acids. Germline loops: CDR1 PRHDT, CDR2 FYEKMQ (reference sequence). The CDR3 DNA reads TGTGCCAGCAGCTTCCGTGACAGGAATAGCAATCAGCCCCAGCATTTT. Encoded protein: CASSFRDRNSNQPQHF.

V is TRBV7-2 and J is TRBJ1-4, with a tentative D call TRBD1 (5 bases). Per the germline V gene, CDR1 is SGHTA and CDR2 is FQGNSA. V was trimmed by 3 bases and J by 5 bases, leaving 10 bases between them. The length of the CDR3 is 14 residues. The CDR3 DNA sequence: TGTGCCAGCAGCTTCCAGGGCCTAAATGAAAAACTGTTTTTT. It yields the protein CASSFQGLNEKLFF.

V and J are TRBV10-3 and TRBJ1-1; 7 bases line up with TRBD1. Germline loops: CDR1 ENHRY, CDR2 SYGVKD. This CDR3 is 15 amino acids long. Germline trimming cut 6 bases from V and 1 base from J; bases unmatched to any gene: 8. The CDR3 sequence is CAIRAAGGANTEAFF. Written as DNA, the CDR3 is TGTGCCATCAGGGCGGCAGGGGGTGCGAACACTGAAGCTTTCTTT.

This chain connects TRBV18 to TRBJ2-1, with TRBD1 identical over 8 bases. The length of the CDR3 is 15 residues. Germline V lookup: CDR1 KGHSH, CDR2 LQKENI. The J segment lost 7 bases and the V segment lost 2 bases, leaving 7 bases of the junction unmatched. Here the CDR3 DNA reads TGTGCCAGCTCACCAGGGACAGGATCTCAAAATGAGCAGTTCTTC. It translates to CASSPGTGSQNEQFF.

The gene calls are TRBV4-3 and TRBJ2-1, with a tentative D call TRBD1 (6 bases). From germline, CDR1 is LGHNA and CDR2 YSLEER. The CDR3 runs to 16 residues. The germline V and J ends were trimmed by 4 bases and 5 bases, with 18 bases remaining between them. The CDR3 DNA reads as TGCGCCAGCAGCCCAGCCCACAGGGAGCTGGACAATGAGCAGTTCTTC. Encoded protein: CASSPAHRELDNEQFF.

J is TRBJ2-1 and V is TRBV27; possible D gene TRBD2, 5 bases. The CDR3 is made up of 12 amino acids. V was shortened by 6 bases and J by 5 bases, with 8 bases between the two germline ends. CDR1 MNHEY and CDR2 SMNVEV come from the germline V gene (reference sequence). In DNA form, the CDR3 reads TGTGCCAGCAGCCTCGGGAACAATGAGCAGTTCTTC. It translates to CASSLGNNEQFF.